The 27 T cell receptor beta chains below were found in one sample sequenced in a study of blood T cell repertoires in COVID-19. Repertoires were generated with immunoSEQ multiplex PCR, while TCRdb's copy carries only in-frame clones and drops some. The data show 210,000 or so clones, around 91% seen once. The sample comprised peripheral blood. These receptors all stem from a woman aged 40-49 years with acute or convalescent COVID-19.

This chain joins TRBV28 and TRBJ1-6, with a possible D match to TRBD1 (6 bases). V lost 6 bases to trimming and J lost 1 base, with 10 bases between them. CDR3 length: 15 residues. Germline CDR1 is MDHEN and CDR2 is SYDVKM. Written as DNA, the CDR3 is TGTGCCAGCAGGAACAGGGCGTCCTATAATTCACCCCTCCACTTT. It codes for CASRNRASYNSPLHF.

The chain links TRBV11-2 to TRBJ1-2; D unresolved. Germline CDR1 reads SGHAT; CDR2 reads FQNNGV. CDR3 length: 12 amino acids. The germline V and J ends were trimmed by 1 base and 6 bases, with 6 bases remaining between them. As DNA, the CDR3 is TGTGCCAGCAGCTTAGCGCAGGATGGCTACACCTTC. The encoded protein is CASSLAQDGYTF.

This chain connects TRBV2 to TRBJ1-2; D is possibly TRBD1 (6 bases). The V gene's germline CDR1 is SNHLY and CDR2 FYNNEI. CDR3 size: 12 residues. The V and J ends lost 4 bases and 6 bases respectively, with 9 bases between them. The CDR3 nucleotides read TGTGCCAGCAGTGGATGGACAGATGGCTACACCTTC. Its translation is CASSGWTDGYTF.

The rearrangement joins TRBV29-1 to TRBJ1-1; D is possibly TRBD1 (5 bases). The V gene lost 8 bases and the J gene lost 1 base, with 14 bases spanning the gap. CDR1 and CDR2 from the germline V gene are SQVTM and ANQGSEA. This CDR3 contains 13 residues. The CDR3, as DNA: TGCAGCCACAATGGGGGAGGGAACACTGAAGCTTTCTTT. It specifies CSHNGGGNTEAFF.

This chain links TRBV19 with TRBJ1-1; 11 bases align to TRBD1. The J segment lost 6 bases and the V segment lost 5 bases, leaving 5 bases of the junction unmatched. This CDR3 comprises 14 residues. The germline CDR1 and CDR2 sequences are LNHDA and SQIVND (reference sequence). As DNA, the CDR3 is TGTGCCAGTAGTCCCGGACAGGGGGCCGCTGAAGCTTTCTTT. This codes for CASSPGQGAAEAFF. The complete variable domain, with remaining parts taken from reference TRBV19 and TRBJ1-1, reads DGGITQSPKYLFRKEGQNVTLSCEQNLNHDAMYWYRQDPGQGLRLIYYSQIVNDFQKGDIAEGYSVSREKKESFPLTVTSAQKNPTAFYLCASSPGQGAAEAFFGQGTRLTVV.

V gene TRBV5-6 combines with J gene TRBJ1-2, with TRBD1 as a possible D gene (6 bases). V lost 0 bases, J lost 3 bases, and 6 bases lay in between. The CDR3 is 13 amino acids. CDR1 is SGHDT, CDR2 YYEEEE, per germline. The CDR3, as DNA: TGTGCCAGCAGCTTGGACAGGGACTATGGCTACACCTTC. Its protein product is CASSLDRDYGYTF.

CDR3 bases: TGCGCCAGCAGCCAAGGTACAGCTACCTCCTATGGCTACACCTTC. Translating gives CASSQGTATSYGYTF. This chain links TRBV4-1 with TRBJ1-2; D remains unclear. V lost 1 base and J 4 bases, leaving 13 bases between the germline ends. CDR3 length: 15 amino acids. Germline assignment: CDR1 MGHRA and CDR2 YSYEKL.

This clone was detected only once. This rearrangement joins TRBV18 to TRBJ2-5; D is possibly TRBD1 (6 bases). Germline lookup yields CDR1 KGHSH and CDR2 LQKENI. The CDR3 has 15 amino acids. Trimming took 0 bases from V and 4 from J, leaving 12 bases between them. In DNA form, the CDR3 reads TGTGCCAGCTCACCACCGGTGGAACAGGGAGAGACCCAGTACTTC. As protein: CASSPPVEQGETQYF.

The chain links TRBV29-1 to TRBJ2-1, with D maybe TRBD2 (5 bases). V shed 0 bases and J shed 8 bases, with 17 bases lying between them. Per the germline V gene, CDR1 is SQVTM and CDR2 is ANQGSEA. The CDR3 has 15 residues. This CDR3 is CSVEDKRASADEQFF. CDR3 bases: TGCAGCGTTGAAGATAAGAGGGCTTCCGCGGATGAGCAGTTCTTC.

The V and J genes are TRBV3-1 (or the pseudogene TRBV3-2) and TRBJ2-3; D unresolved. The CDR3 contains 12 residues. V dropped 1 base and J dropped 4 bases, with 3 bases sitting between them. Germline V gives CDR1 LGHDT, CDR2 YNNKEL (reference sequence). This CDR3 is CASSQVSDTQYF. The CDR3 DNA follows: TGTGCCAGCAGCCAAGTCTCAGATACGCAGTATTTT.

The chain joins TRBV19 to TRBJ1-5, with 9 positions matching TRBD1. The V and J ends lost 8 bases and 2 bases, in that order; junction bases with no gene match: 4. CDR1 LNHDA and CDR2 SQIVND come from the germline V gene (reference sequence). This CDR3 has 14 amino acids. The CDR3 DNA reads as TGTGCCAGTGCAAGACAGGGGGGCAATCAGCCCCAGCATTTT. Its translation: CASARQGGNQPQHF.

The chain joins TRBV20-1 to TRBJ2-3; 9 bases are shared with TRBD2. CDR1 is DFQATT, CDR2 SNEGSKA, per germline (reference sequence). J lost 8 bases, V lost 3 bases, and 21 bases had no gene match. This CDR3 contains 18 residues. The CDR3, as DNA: TGCAGTGCTAGTCCTCCCCTGATAGTAGCGGGGGTTCTCGGTACGCAGTATTTT. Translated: CSASPPLIVAGVLGTQYF.

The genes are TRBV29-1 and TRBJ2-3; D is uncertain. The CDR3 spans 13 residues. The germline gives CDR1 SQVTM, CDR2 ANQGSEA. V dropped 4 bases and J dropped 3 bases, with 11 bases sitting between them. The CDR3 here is CSVAQRKTDTQYF. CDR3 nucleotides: TGCAGCGTTGCCCAGAGGAAGACAGATACGCAGTATTTT.

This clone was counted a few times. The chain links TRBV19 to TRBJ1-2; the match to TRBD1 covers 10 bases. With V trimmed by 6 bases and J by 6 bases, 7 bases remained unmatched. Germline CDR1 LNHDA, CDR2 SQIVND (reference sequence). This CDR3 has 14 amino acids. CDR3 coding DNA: TGTGCCAGTAGCCGAGGACAGGGGGGACATGGCTACACCTTC. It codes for CASSRGQGGHGYTF. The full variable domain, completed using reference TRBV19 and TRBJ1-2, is DGGITQSPKYLFRKEGQNVTLSCEQNLNHDAMYWYRQDPGQGLRLIYYSQIVNDFQKGDIAEGYSVSREKKESFPLTVTSAQKNPTAFYLCASSRGQGGHGYTFGSGTRLTVV.

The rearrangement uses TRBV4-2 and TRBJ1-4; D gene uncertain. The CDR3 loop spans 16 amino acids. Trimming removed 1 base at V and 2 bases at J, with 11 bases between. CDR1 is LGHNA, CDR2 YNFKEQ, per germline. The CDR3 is CASSQVGGETNEKLFF. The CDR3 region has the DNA TGTGCCAGCAGCCAAGTCGGCGGGGAGACTAATGAAAAACTGTTTTTT.

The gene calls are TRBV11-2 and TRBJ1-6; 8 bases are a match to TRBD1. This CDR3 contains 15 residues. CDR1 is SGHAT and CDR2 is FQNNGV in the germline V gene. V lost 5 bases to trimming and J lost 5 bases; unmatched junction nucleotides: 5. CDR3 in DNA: TGTGCCAGCAGCCGTTCACAGGGGGATAATTCACCCCTCCACTTT. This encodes CASSRSQGDNSPLHF.

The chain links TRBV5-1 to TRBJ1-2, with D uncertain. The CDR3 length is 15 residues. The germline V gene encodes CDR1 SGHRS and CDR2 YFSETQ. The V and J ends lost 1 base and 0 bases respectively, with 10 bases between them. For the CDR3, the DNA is TGCGCCAGCAGCTTGAAGTCCCTAGCTAACTATGGCTACACCTTC. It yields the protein CASSLKSLANYGYTF.

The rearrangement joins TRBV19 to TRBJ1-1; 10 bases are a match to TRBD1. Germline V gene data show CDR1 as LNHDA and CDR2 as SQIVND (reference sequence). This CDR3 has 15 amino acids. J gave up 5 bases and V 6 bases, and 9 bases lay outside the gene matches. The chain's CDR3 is CASRLGTGARTEAFF. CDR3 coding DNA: TGTGCCAGTAGACTAGGGACAGGGGCGAGGACTGAAGCTTTCTTT.

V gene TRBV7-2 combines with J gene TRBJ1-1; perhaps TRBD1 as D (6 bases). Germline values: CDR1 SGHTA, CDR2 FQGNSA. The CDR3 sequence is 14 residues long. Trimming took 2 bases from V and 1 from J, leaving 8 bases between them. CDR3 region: CASSLRGANTEAFF. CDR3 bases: TGTGCCAGCAGCTTACGGGGGGCGAACACTGAAGCTTTCTTT.

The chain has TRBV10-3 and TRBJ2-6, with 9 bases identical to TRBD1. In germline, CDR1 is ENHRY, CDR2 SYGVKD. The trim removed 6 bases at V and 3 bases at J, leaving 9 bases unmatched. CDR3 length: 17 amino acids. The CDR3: CAISRQGGVGGANVLTF. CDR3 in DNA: TGTGCCATCAGCCGACAGGGGGGAGTTGGTGGGGCCAACGTCCTGACTTTC.

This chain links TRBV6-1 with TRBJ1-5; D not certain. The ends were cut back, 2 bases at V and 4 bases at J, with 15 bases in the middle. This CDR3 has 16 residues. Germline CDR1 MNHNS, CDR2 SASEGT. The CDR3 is CASSESGWSFNQPQHF. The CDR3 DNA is TGTGCCAGCAGTGAATCGGGTTGGTCGTTTAATCAGCCCCAGCATTTT.

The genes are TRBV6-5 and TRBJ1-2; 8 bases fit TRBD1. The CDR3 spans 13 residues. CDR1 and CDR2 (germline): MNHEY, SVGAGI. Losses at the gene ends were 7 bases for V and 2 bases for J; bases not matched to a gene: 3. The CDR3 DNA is TGTGCCAGCACCCGGACAGGGAACTATGGCTACACCTTC. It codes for CASTRTGNYGYTF.

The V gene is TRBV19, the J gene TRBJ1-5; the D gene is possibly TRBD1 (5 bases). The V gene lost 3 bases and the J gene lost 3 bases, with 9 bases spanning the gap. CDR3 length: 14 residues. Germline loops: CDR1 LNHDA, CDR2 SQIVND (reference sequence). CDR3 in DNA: TGTGCCAGTAGTATGCAGGGATACAATCAGCCCCAGCATTTT. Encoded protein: CASSMQGYNQPQHF.

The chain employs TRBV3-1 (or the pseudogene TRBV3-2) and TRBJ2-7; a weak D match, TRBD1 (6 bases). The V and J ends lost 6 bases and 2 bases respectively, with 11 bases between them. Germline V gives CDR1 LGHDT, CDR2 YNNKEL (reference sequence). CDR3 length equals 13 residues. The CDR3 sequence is CASSYGQTYEQYV. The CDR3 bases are TGTGCCAGCAGTTACGGACAGACCTACGAGCAGTACGTC.

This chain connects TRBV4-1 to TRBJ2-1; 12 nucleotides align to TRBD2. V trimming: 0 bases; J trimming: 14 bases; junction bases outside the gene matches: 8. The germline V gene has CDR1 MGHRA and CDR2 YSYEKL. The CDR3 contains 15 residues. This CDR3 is CASSQEELAGGGEFF. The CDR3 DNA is TGCGCCAGCAGCCAAGAGGAACTAGCGGGGGGCGGGGAGTTCTTC.

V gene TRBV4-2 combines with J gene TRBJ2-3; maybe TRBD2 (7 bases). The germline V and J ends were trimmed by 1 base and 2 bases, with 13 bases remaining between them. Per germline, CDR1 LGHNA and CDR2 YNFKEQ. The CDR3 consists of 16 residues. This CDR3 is CASSQVGAGVTDTQYF. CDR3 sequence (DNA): TGTGCCAGCAGCCAAGTGGGGGCGGGGGTCACAGATACGCAGTATTTT.

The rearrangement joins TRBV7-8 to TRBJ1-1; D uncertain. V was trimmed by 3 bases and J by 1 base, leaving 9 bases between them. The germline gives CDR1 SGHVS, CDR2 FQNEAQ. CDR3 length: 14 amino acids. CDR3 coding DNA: TGTGCCAGCAGCTTGACACCATCGAACACTGAAGCTTTCTTT. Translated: CASSLTPSNTEAFF.